This T cell receptor beta chain was captured by sequencing in a study of graft-versus-host responses after intestinal transplantation. Study details: Anti-thymocyte globulin induction, then tacrolimus and steroids for 3 to 4 years, went to all recipients.

Germline V lookup: CDR1 MNHNS, CDR2 SASEGT. CDR3 size: 14 residues. V lost 4 bases and J lost 2; bases outside the gene matches: 0. Overall study findings and caveats: After transplant, early declines in HvG clones were associated with peak levels of circulating GvH clones. GvH clones were identified in recipient marrow, with some first appearing in ileum or blood. Allografts of patients with graft-donor T cell macrochimerism showed high graft-versus-host to host-versus-graft clone ratios.

Libraries were prepared by immunoSEQ multiplex PCR; TCRdb keeps only in-frame clonotypes and omits some of them. This table has fewer than 45,000 clones, around 90% appearing once. On this clone: Its antigen is not identified.

The sequence was obtained from a human patient who received an intestinal transplant, so some T cells may come from the graft donor. The specimen comprised PBMCs, sampled 524 days after transplant. The chain has TRBV6-1 and TRBJ2-7, with 12 bases lining up with TRBD2. The CDR3 sequence: CASSGLAGAYEQYF. The CDR3 region has the DNA TGTGCCAGCAGTGGACTAGCGGGGGCCTACGAGCAGTACTTC.